This TCR beta chain was identified in a study of cytomegalovirus exposure and HLA in healthy donors. Overall study: Clustering assigned about 80% of the 350 to 450 genotyped donors to the Caucasian-associated ancestry cluster. Overall study findings and caveats: Listed as cytomegalovirus-associated were 150 to 200 TCR beta chains. Among the CMV-associated chains, three were confirmed in vitro as specific for CMV antigens. Earlier analysis yielded a pattern in which most TCR beta V segments were productive about 90% or about 30% of the time.

Both 60 Vbeta primers and 13 Jbeta primers went into the PCR. Data came from immunoSEQ multiplex PCR; TCRdb stores just in-frame clones and leaves some out. The sample shows approximately 150,000 clones, roughly 80% of them seen only once. Concerning this clone itself: Its antigen is still unknown.

CDR3 size: 19 residues. Germline-derived CDR1 and CDR2 are MGHRA and YSYEKL. After removal of 0 bases from V and 6 bases from J, the junction contained 12 bases not matched to a gene. This sequence originates from a man aged 18 to 29 in good health and CMV-seropositive. The sequenced sample consisted of PBMCs. The J gene is TRBJ2-1, the V gene TRBV4-1; 12 bases line up with TRBD2. In nucleotides, the CDR3 is TGCGCCAGCAGCCAAGAGTGGCCTAGCGGGGGGGCGAGGCTCAATGAGCAGTTCTTC. Translating it yields CASSQEWPSGGARLNEQFF.